The sequence of this T cell receptor (beta chain) was determined in a study of blood T cells in healthy people across ages. With each sample, at least 6 micrograms of total RNA were extracted. This CDR3 is built from 13 residues. Germline V gives CDR1 SGHTA, CDR2 FQGNSA. Trimming took 5 bases from V and 5 from J, leaving 12 bases between them. A second PCR, run for roughly 7 to 12 cycles, used a sample-barcoded 5' primer plus a J-beta primer mix. One entry per CDR3 protein, called by TCRdb with MiXCR from the 5' RACE reads. The table lists about 1.8 million distinct CDR3 sequences, 40% to 55% of them singletons.

The V gene is TRBV7-2, the J gene TRBJ1-2; no clear D. Specimen: blood. The sequence derives from a woman aged 40-49 years in good health. This chain's CDR3 is CASSPQTAYGYTF. The CDR3 DNA follows: TGTGCCAGCAGCCCTCAGACTGCATATGGCTACACCTTC.